These 29 T cell receptor beta chains came from one sample sequenced in a study of graft-versus-host responses after intestinal transplantation. The repertoire was sequenced with immunoSEQ multiplex PCR; TCRdb's copy has only in-frame clones and lacks some. This sample carries under 90,000 clones, approximately 90% of them seen once, and the ten largest clones take approximately 0.7%. The sequenced sample was PBMCs, obtained 98 days after intestinal transplantation. These receptors came from a human patient who received an intestinal transplant, so some T cells may come from the graft donor.

V is TRBV6-5 and J is TRBJ2-5; a possible D gene is TRBD2 (6 bases). V was trimmed by 8 bases and J by 4 bases, leaving 14 bases between them. Germline CDR1 reads MNHEY; CDR2 reads SVGAGI. CDR3 length: 13 amino acids. This CDR3 is CASRRDFAETQYF. Here the CDR3 DNA reads TGTGCCAGCCGAAGGGACTTCGCAGAGACCCAGTACTTC.

This clone has just one count. This chain links TRBV30 with TRBJ1-5; the match to TRBD1 covers 7 bases. Germline CDR1 and CDR2: GTSNPN and SVGIG (reference sequence). V gave up 3 bases and J gave up 6 bases; unmatched junction bases: 8. The CDR3 spans 14 residues. The CDR3 DNA sequence: TGTGCCTGGAGCGAGACAGGGCGCGCTCAGCCCCAGCATTTT. It encodes CAWSETGRAQPQHF.

The chain employs TRBV7-8 and TRBJ2-5, with 10 bases lining up with TRBD2. The length of the CDR3 is 17 residues. The germline gives CDR1 SGHVS, CDR2 FQNEAQ. V trimming: 2 bases; J trimming: 0 bases; junction bases outside the gene matches: 6. DNA of the CDR3: TGTGCCAGCAGCTTATCAGAAGGACTAGCGGACCAAGAGACCCAGTACTTC. The encoded protein is CASSLSEGLADQETQYF. The full variable domain, its missing parts supplied by reference TRBV7-8 and TRBJ2-5, is GAGVSQSPRYKVAKRGQDVALRCDPISGHVSLFWYQQALGQGPEFLTYFQNEAQLDKSGLPSDRFFAERPEGSVSTLKIQRTQQEDSAVYLCASSLSEGLADQETQYFGPGTRLLVL.

This chain joins TRBV7-6 and TRBJ2-7, with 13 positions matching TRBD2. Germline V lookup: CDR1 SGHVS, CDR2 FNYEAQ. V dropped 1 base and J dropped 3; count of bases not matched to a gene: 9. There are 18 residues in the CDR3. The CDR3 DNA sequence: TGTGCCAGCAGCTTAGGAGGGGGGACTAGCGGGGCCATCTACGAGCAGTACTTC. This sequence encodes CASSLGGGTSGAIYEQYF. Variable domain in full (rest from reference TRBV7-6 and TRBJ2-7): GAGVSQSPRYKVTKRGQDVALRCDPISGHVSLYWYRQALGQGPEFLTYFNYEAQQDKSGLPNDRFSAERPEGSISTLTIQRTEQRDSAMYRCASSLGGGTSGAIYEQYFGPGTRLTVT.

The rearrangement uses TRBV28 and TRBJ1-5, with D tentatively TRBD1 (5 bases). This CDR3 has 16 amino acids. Trimming stripped 4 bases from V and 3 bases from J, with 16 bases between. Germline CDR1 and CDR2: MDHEN and SYDVKM. The chain's CDR3 is CASSSIDWGYNQPQHF. The CDR3 nucleotides read TGTGCCAGCAGTTCTATCGACTGGGGGTACAATCAGCCCCAGCATTTT. The whole variable domain, filled in from reference TRBV28 and TRBJ1-5, reads DVKVTQSSRYLVKRTGEKVFLECVQDMDHENMFWYRQDPGLGLRLIYFSYDVKMKEKGDIPEGYSVSREKKERFSLILESASTNQTSMYLCASSSIDWGYNQPQHFGDGTRLSIL.

V is TRBV23-1 and J is TRBJ2-5; 7 bases map to TRBD2. TRBV23-1 is assigned to the ORF class and has an uncertain function. The CDR3 totals 16 residues. V gave up 0 bases and J gave up 2 bases; unmatched junction bases: 6. The CDR3 region has the DNA TGCGCCAGCAGTCAATCTCGCGGGAGCTGTCAAGAGACCCAGTACTTC. Amino acids: CASSQSRGSCQETQYF.

The CDR3 nucleotides are TGCGCCAGCAGCTTCGTGGCAGATGCTGGGTTCACTGAAGCTTTCTTT. As protein: CASSFVADAGFTEAFF. V gene TRBV5-1 combines with J gene TRBJ1-1, with no clear D. The V and J ends lost 2 bases and 4 bases respectively, with 18 bases between them. This CDR3 has 16 residues. CDR1 and CDR2 (germline): SGHRS, YFSETQ.

The V gene is TRBV2, the J gene TRBJ2-1, with 13 bases lining up with TRBD2. Germline CDR1 and CDR2: SNHLY and FYNNEI. The CDR3 sequence is 17 residues long. V dropped 8 bases and J dropped 1; count of bases not matched to a gene: 8. The CDR3 loop is CASLGLAGPESYNEQFF. Written as DNA, the CDR3 is TGTGCCAGCTTGGGACTAGCGGGACCTGAATCCTACAATGAGCAGTTCTTC.

The chain combines TRBV9 with TRBJ2-3; D is possibly TRBD1 (8 bases). The V end was cut by 3 bases, the J end by 2 bases, with 16 bases between. This CDR3 region has 16 residues. CDR1 SGDLS and CDR2 YYNGEE come from the germline V gene. CDR3 sequence (DNA): TGTGCCAGCAGCGCACAGGGGGGGGGACACACAGATACGCAGTATTTT. Translation: CASSAQGGGHTDTQYF. Together with reference TRBV9 and TRBJ2-3, the CDR3 gives the full variable domain: DSGVTQTPKHLITATGQRVTLRCSPRSGDLSVYWYQQSLDQGLQFLIQYYNGEERAKGNILERFSAQQFPDLHSELNLSSLELGDSALYFCASSAQGGGHTDTQYFGPGTRLTVL.

The genes are TRBV18 and TRBJ1-2; the D gene is possibly TRBD1 (6 bases). With 4 bases removed from V and 5 bases from J, the gap between germline ends came to 11 bases. CDR3 size: 13 residues. The germline V gene encodes CDR1 KGHSH and CDR2 LQKENI. DNA of the CDR3: TGTGCCAGCTCACGACAGGAACTTTATGGCTACACCTTC. Protein sequence: CASSRQELYGYTF.

The chain combines TRBV2 with TRBJ2-2, with D perhaps being TRBD1 or TRBD2 (5 bases each). The V end lost 6 bases, the J end lost 5 bases, and 10 bases lay between the germline ends. CDR1 and CDR2 (germline): SNHLY, FYNNEI. This CDR3 spans 13 amino acids. The CDR3 DNA follows: TGTGCCAGCAGGACTACAGGTACCGGGGAGCTGTTTTTT. Its protein product is CASRTTGTGELFF.

This clone was counted between two and nine times. The chain couples TRBV10-3 to TRBJ2-1; D is unresolved. CDR1 ENHRY and CDR2 SYGVKD come from the germline V gene. The CDR3 covers 14 residues. The ends were cut back, 2 bases at V and 0 bases at J, with 5 bases in the middle. The CDR3 here is CAISETSSYNEQFF. CDR3 in DNA: TGTGCCATCAGTGAGACCAGCTCCTACAATGAGCAGTTCTTC.

The rearrangement uses TRBV6-4 and TRBJ2-1; TRBD2 matches 8 bases. Germline CDR1 and CDR2: MRHNA and SNTAGT. V lost 0 bases and J lost 2; bases outside the gene matches: 0. This CDR3 has 15 residues. The DNA of the CDR3 is TGTGCCAGCAGTGACTCAGCGGGAGCCTACAATGAGCAGTTCTTC. This codes for CASSDSAGAYNEQFF.

The chain is built from TRBV5-1 and TRBJ2-5; 8 bases align to TRBD2. Trimming took 0 bases from V and 5 from J; bases not matched to a gene: 9. The CDR3 covers 16 residues. Germline-derived CDR1 and CDR2 are SGHRS and YFSETQ. This CDR3 is CASSLVVGLVGETQYF. The CDR3 region has the DNA TGCGCCAGCAGCTTGGTGGTGGGACTAGTAGGGGAGACCCAGTACTTC. The variable domain in full, with the rest retrieved from reference TRBV5-1 and TRBJ2-5, is KAGVTQTPRYLIKTRGQQVTLSCSPISGHRSVSWYQQTPGQGLQFLFEYFSETQRNKGNFPGRFSGRQFSNSRSEMNVSTLELGDSALYLCASSLVVGLVGETQYFGPGTRLLVL.

The chain couples TRBV19 to TRBJ2-1, with 8 bases lining up with TRBD1. The CDR3 consists of 13 residues. Germline V CDR1 and CDR2: LNHDA, SQIVND (reference sequence). The junction had 5 bases not matched to a gene; V was cut back by 4 bases and J by 9 bases. CDR3 protein: CASSTTGGSEQFF. CDR3 nucleotides: TGTGCCAGTAGTACCACAGGGGGAAGTGAGCAGTTCTTC.

V and J are TRBV2 and TRBJ2-7; 7 positions agree with TRBD1. This CDR3 comprises 13 residues. CDR1 is SNHLY and CDR2 is FYNNEI in the germline V gene. V was clipped by 5 bases and J by 2 bases; unmatched bases: 3. CDR3 amino acids: CASSSDRPYEQYF. The CDR3 nucleotides are TGTGCCAGCAGTTCGGACAGGCCCTACGAGCAGTACTTC.

The chain employs TRBV4-1 and TRBJ2-5; TRBD1 is a possible D gene (6 bases). Per germline, CDR1 MGHRA and CDR2 YSYEKL. The CDR3 spans 16 residues. Deletions cut 1 base from V and 2 bases from J, with 14 bases between. The CDR3 DNA reads TGCGCCAGCAGCCAAGGGGGTCGGGACATTCAAGAGACCCAGTACTTC. Amino acid sequence: CASSQGGRDIQETQYF.

The chain combines TRBV5-1 with TRBJ2-2; D perhaps matches TRBD1 (6 bases). V lost 3 bases and J lost 6, with 9 bases in between. The CDR3 sequence is 13 residues long. Germline CDR1 SGHRS, CDR2 YFSETQ. CDR3 DNA sequence: TGCGCCAGCAGCTCGACAGGTCCCGGGGAGCTGTTTTTT. The encoded protein is CASSSTGPGELFF.

The chain couples TRBV19 to TRBJ2-1, with D maybe TRBD1 (5 bases). Germline lookup yields CDR1 LNHDA and CDR2 SQIVND (reference sequence). Trimming stripped 1 base from V and 10 bases from J, with 11 bases between. The CDR3 sequence is 13 residues long. CDR3 nucleotides: TGTGCCAGTAGTATAGGGGGCAGCGAAGAGCAGTTCTTC. It specifies CASSIGGSEEQFF. Full variable domain (outside the CDR3, taken from reference TRBV19 and TRBJ2-1): DGGITQSPKYLFRKEGQNVTLSCEQNLNHDAMYWYRQDPGQGLRLIYYSQIVNDFQKGDIAEGYSVSREKKESFPLTVTSAQKNPTAFYLCASSIGGSEEQFFGPGTRLTVL.

The chain combines TRBV30 with TRBJ2-7; D gene unclear. This CDR3 comprises 16 residues. Germline V gene sequence: CDR1 GTSNPN, CDR2 SVGIG (reference sequence). Between the trimmed V and J ends, which lost 0 bases and 3 bases, there was a span of 18 bases. The CDR3 sequence is CAWSVFPTLDLYEQYF. The CDR3, as DNA: TGTGCCTGGAGTGTATTTCCAACCCTCGACCTCTACGAGCAGTACTTC.

This chain joins TRBV18 and TRBJ1-2; D is undetermined. Deletions cut 2 bases from V and 4 bases from J, with 14 bases between. Germline lookup yields CDR1 KGHSH and CDR2 LQKENI. This CDR3 region has 15 residues. CDR3 protein: CASSPGRNDVYGYTF. For the CDR3, the DNA is TGTGCCAGCTCACCAGGCAGAAATGATGTCTATGGCTACACCTTC.

The chain has TRBV6-5 and TRBJ2-5; D not certain. This CDR3 contains 13 residues. The germline CDR1 and CDR2 sequences are MNHEY and SVGAGI. Trimming removed 2 bases at V and 2 bases at J, with 6 bases between. The CDR3 is CASSYGRQETQYF. As DNA, the CDR3 is TGTGCCAGCAGTTACGGCAGACAAGAGACCCAGTACTTC.

The rearrangement uses TRBV6-6 and TRBJ2-2; D gene unclear. This CDR3 is built from 13 residues. Trimming removed 7 bases from V and 5 bases from J, with 11 bases in between. Germline-derived CDR1 and CDR2 are MNHNY and SVGAGI (reference sequence). The CDR3 DNA follows: TGTGCCAGCAACTTAGGGCGTACCGGGGAGCTGTTTTTT. Residues: CASNLGRTGELFF.

V and J are TRBV4-1 and TRBJ1-2, with D perhaps TRBD1 (5 bases). CDR1 is MGHRA and CDR2 is YSYEKL in the germline V gene. V lost 4 bases and J 8 bases, leaving 14 bases between the germline ends. This CDR3 comprises 13 residues. CDR3 coding DNA: TGCGCCAGCAGCCTTGATCCGGGGGGAGGCTACACCTTC. This codes for CASSLDPGGGYTF.

This clone has just one count. V usage is TRBV6-5 and J usage is TRBJ1-1; perhaps TRBD1 as D (5 bases). The CDR3 runs to 13 residues. Germline-derived CDR1 and CDR2 are MNHEY and SVGAGI. Trimming pared 8 bases from V and 5 bases from J, leaving 15 bases between. CDR3 residues: CASCMQGGTEAFF. The CDR3 nucleotides are TGTGCCAGCTGTATGCAGGGAGGGACTGAAGCTTTCTTT.

V is TRBV10-1 and J is TRBJ2-2, with D perhaps matching TRBD1 or TRBD2 (5 bases each). This CDR3 comprises 15 residues. The germline V gene has CDR1 WNHNN and CDR2 SYGVQD (reference sequence). Deletions cut 6 bases from V and 5 bases from J, with 16 bases between. The CDR3 nucleotides are TGCGCCAGCAGGCACTCTAGGGACGAAACCGGGGAGCTGTTTTTT. Translated, it gives CASRHSRDETGELFF.

The chain employs TRBV4-1 and TRBJ2-5, with a weak D call TRBD1 (6 bases). The CDR3 totals 13 residues. Germline CDR1 MGHRA, CDR2 YSYEKL. The V end lost 6 bases, the J end lost 2 bases, and 10 bases lay between the germline ends. CDR3 in amino acids: CASSVRGQETQYF. The DNA for the CDR3 is TGCGCCAGCAGTGTAAGGGGGCAAGAGACCCAGTACTTC.

The V and J genes are TRBV5-1 and TRBJ2-3; D is perhaps TRBD2 (5 bases). This CDR3 region has 16 residues. V lost 0 bases and J 2 bases, leaving 13 bases between the germline ends. CDR1 is SGHRS, CDR2 YFSETQ, per germline. The DNA of the CDR3 is TGCGCCAGCAGCTTGGCCCCGGGGATCCTCACAGATACGCAGTATTTT. It specifies CASSLAPGILTDTQYF. The variable domain in full, with the rest retrieved from reference TRBV5-1 and TRBJ2-3, is KAGVTQTPRYLIKTRGQQVTLSCSPISGHRSVSWYQQTPGQGLQFLFEYFSETQRNKGNFPGRFSGRQFSNSRSEMNVSTLELGDSALYLCASSLAPGILTDTQYFGPGTRLTVL.

CDR3 sequence reads: CASSPDRGLEYYGYTF. The CDR3 DNA reads TGTGCCAGCAGCCCCGACAGGGGTCTTGAGTATTATGGCTACACCTTC. The V call is TRBV5-4, the J call TRBJ1-2; TRBD1 matches 8 bases. CDR1 SGHNT and CDR2 YYREEE come from the germline V gene (reference sequence). This CDR3 region has 16 residues. Germline trimming cut 4 bases from V and 5 bases from J; bases unmatched to any gene: 13.